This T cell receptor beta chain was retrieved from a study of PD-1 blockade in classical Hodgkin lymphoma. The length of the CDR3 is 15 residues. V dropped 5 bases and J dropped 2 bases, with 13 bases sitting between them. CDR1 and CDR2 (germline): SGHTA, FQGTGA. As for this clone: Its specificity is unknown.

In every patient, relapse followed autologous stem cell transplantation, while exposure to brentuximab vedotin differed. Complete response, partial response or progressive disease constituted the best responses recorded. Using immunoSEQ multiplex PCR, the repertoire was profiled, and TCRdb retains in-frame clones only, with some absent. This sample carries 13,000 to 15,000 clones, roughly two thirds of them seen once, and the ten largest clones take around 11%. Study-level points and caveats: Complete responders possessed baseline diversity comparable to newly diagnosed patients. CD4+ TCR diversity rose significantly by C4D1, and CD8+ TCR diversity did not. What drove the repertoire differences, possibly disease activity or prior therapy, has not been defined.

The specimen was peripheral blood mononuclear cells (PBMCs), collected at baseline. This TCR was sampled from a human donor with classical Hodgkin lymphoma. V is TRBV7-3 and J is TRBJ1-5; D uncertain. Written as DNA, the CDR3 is TGTGCCAGCAGCCCCCCACGTAGGGGCAATCAGCCCCAGCATTTT. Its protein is CASSPPRRGNQPQHF.